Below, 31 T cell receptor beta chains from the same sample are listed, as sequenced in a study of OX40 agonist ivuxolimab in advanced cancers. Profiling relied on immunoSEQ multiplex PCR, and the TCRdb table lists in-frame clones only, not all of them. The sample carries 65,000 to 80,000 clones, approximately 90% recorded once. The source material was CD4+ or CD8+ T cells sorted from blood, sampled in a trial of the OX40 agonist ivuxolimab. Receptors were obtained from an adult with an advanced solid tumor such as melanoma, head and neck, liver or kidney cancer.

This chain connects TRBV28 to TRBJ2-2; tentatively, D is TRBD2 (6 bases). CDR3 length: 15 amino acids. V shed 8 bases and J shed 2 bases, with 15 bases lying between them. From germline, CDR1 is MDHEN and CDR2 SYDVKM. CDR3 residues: CASGSGTSNTGELFF. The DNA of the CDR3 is TGTGCCAGCGGATCCGGGACTTCTAACACCGGGGAGCTGTTTTTT.

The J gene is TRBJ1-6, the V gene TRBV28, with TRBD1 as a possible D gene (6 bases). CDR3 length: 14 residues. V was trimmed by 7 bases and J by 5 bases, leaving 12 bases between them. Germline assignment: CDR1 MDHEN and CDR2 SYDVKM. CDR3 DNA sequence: TGTGCCAGCATAAGGGACATTAATAATTCACCCCTCCACTTT. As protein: CASIRDINNSPLHF.

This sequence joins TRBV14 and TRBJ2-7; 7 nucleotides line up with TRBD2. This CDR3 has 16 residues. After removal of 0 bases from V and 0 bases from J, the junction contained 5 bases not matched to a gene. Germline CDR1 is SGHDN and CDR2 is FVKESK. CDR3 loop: CASSQDCCGSSYEQYF. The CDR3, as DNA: TGTGCCAGCAGCCAAGATTGTTGCGGGAGCTCCTACGAGCAGTACTTC.

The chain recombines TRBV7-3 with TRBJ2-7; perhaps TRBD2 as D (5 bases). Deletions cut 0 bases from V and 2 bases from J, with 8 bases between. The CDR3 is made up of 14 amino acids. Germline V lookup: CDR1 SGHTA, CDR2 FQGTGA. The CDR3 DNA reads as TGTGCCAGCAGCTTAACTGCCGGGGCCTACGAGCAGTACTTC. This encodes CASSLTAGAYEQYF.

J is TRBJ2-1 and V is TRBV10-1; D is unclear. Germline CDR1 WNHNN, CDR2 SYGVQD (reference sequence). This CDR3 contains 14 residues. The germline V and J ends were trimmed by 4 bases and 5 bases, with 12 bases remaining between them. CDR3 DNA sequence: TGCGCCAGCAGTGGTCCAAGGGCTGACAATGAGCAGTTCTTC. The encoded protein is CASSGPRADNEQFF.

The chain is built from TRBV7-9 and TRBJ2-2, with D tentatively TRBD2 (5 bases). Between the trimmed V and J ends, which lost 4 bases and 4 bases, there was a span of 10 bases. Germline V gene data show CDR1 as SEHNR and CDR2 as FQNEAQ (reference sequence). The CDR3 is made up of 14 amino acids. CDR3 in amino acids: CASSSGLSTGELFF. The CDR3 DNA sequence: TGTGCCAGCAGCTCTGGACTCTCCACCGGGGAGCTGTTTTTT.

The CDR3 sequence: CASSLTVGNQPQHF. The CDR3 region has the DNA TGTGCCAGCAGCTTGACAGTTGGCAATCAGCCCCAGCATTTT. The rearrangement joins TRBV7-9 to TRBJ1-5, with D possibly being TRBD1 (5 bases). V was pared by 3 bases and J by 2 bases, with 8 bases between. The germline CDR1 and CDR2 sequences are SEHNR and FQNEAQ (reference sequence). This CDR3 is 14 amino acids long.

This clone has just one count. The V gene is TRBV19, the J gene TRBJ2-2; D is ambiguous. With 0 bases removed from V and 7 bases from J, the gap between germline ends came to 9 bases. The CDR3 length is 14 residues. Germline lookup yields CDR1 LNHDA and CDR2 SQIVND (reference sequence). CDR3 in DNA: TGTGCCAGTAGTATAGACCCCCCTAGCGGGGAGCTGTTTTTT. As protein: CASSIDPPSGELFF.

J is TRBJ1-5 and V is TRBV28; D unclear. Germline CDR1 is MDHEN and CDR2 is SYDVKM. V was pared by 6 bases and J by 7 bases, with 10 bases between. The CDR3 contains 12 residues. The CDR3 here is CASREGNQPQHF. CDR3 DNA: TGTGCCAGCAGAGAGGGTAACCAGCCCCAGCATTTT.

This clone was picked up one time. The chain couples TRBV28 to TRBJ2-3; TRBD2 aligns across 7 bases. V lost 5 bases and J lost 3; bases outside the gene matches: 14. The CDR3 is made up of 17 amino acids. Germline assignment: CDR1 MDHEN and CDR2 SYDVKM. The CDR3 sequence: CASSRSKPSGGTDTQYF. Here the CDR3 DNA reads TGTGCCAGCAGTCGCTCCAAACCTTCGGGAGGAACAGATACGCAGTATTTT.

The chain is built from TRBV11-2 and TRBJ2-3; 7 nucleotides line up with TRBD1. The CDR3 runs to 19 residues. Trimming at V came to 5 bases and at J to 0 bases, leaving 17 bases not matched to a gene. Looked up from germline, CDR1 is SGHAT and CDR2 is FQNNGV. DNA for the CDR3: TGTGCCAGCAGCCACTCGGCACAGGGGTTGGAGATTAGCACAGATACGCAGTATTTT. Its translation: CASSHSAQGLEISTDTQYF.

In nucleotides, the CDR3 is TGTGCCAGCAGCTTACCGACAGGGGTGGGCACCGGGGAGCTGTTTTTT. Translation: CASSLPTGVGTGELFF. J is TRBJ2-2 and V is TRBV7-9; TRBD1 matches 8 bases. The CDR3 contains 16 residues. Unmatched junction bases numbered 6, after V lost 2 bases and J lost 4 bases. Germline V gene lookup returns CDR1 SEHNR and CDR2 FQNEAQ (reference sequence).

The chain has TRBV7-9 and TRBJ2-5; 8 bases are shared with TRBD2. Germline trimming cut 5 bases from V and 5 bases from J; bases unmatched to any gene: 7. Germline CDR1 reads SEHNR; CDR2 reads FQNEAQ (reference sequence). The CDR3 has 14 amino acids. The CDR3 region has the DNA TGTGCCAGCAGCAGGGGACTAGGGGTGGAGACCCAGTACTTC. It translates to CASSRGLGVETQYF.

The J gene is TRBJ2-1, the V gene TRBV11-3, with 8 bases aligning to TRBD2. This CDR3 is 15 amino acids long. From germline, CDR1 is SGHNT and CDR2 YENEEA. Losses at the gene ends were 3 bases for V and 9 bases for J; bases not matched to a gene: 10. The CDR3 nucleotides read TGTGCCAGCAGCTTGGCACTAGCGGCGGGATTTGAGCAGTTCTTC. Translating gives CASSLALAAGFEQFF. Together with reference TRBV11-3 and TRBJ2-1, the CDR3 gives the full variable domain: EAGVVQSPRYKIIEKKQPVAFWCNPISGHNTLYWYLQNLGQGPELLIRYENEEAVDDSQLPKDRFSAERLKGVDSTLKIQPAELGDSAVYLCASSLALAAGFEQFFGPGTRLTVL.

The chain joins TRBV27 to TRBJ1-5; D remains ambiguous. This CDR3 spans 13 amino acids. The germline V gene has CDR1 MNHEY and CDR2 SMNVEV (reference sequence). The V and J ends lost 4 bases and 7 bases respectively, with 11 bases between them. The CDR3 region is CASSSSGSQPQHF. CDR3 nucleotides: TGTGCCAGCAGTTCCTCGGGGTCACAGCCCCAGCATTTT.

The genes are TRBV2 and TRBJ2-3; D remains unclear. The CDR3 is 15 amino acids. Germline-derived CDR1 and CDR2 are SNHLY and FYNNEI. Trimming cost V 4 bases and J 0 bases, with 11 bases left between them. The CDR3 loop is CASSGGTSSTDTQYF. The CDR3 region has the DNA TGTGCCAGCAGTGGGGGAACCTCTAGCACAGATACGCAGTATTTT.

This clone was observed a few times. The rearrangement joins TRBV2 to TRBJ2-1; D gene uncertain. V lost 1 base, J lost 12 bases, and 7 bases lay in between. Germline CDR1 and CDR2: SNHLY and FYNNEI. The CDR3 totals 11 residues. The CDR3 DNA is TGTGCCAGCAGTGAAGAGTGGAGGCAGTTCTTC. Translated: CASSEEWRQFF.

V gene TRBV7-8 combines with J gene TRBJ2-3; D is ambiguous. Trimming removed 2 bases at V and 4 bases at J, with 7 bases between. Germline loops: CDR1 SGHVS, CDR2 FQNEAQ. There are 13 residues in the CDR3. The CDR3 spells CASSLISADTQYF. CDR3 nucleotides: TGTGCCAGCAGCTTAATCAGTGCAGATACGCAGTATTTT.

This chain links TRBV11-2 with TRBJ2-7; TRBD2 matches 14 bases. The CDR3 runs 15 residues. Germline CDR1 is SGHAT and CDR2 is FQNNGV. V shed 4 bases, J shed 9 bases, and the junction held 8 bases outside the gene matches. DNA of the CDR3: TGTGCCAGCAGCTCCCCGGGACTAGCGGGAGTAGGGCAGTACTTC. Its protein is CASSSPGLAGVGQYF.

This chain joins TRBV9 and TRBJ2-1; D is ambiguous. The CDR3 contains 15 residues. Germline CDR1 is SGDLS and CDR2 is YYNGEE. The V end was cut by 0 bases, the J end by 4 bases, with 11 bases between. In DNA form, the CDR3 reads TGTGCCAGCAGCGTAGGAAGTTCCCCTTACAATGAGCAGTTCTTC. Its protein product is CASSVGSSPYNEQFF. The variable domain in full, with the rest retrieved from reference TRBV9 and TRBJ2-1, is DSGVTQTPKHLITATGQRVTLRCSPRSGDLSVYWYQQSLDQGLQFLIQYYNGEERAKGNILERFSAQQFPDLHSELNLSSLELGDSALYFCASSVGSSPYNEQFFGPGTRLTVL.

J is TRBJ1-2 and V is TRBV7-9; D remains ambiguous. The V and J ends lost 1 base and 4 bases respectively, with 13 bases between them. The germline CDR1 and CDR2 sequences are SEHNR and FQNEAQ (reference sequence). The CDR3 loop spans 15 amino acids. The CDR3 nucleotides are TGTGCCAGCAGCTTAGTGGATAACGACCCCTATGGCTACACCTTC. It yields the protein CASSLVDNDPYGYTF.

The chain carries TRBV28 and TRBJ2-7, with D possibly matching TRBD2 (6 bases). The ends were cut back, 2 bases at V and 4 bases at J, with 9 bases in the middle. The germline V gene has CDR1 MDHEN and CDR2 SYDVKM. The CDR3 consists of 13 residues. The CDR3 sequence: CASSLAGRYEQYF. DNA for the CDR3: TGTGCCAGCAGTTTAGCGGGGAGGTACGAGCAGTACTTC.

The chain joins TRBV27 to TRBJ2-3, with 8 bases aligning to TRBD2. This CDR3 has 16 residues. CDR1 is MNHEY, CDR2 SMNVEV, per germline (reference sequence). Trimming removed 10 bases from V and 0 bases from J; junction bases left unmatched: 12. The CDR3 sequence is CATKRESLTSTDTQYF. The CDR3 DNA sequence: TGTGCCACGAAGCGGGAGTCGCTTACTAGCACAGATACGCAGTATTTT.

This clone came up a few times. DNA for the CDR3: TGTGCCAGCAGCTTGTTGGATGAAAAACTGTTTTTT. Translating it yields CASSLLDEKLFF. V gene TRBV7-6 combines with J gene TRBJ1-4; D unresolved. Looked up from germline, CDR1 is SGHVS and CDR2 is FNYEAQ. Between the trimmed V and J ends, which lost 3 bases and 6 bases, there was a span of 5 bases. The CDR3 contains 12 residues.

CDR3: CASSGTSGSGQETQYF. The CDR3 DNA sequence: TGTGCCAGCAGCGGGACTAGCGGGAGTGGGCAAGAGACCCAGTACTTC. The gene calls are TRBV9 and TRBJ2-5; the match to TRBD2 covers 13 bases. Germline V lookup: CDR1 SGDLS, CDR2 YYNGEE. V gave up 3 bases and J gave up 2 bases; unmatched junction bases: 4. The CDR3 is 16 residues long.

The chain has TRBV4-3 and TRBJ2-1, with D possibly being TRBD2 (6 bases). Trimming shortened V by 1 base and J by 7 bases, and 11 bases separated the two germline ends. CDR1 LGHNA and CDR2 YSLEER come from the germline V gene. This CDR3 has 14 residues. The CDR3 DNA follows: TGCGCCAGCAGCCAAGCCGGGGGATTAAATGAGCAGTTCTTC. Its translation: CASSQAGGLNEQFF.

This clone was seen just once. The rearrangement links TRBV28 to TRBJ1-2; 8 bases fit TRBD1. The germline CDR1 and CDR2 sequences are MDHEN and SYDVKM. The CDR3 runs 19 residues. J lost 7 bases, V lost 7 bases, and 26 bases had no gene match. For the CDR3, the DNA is TGTGCCAGCAATGGGATATTTGTCGACAGGGGTGATCTAAGTGGTGGCTACACCTTC. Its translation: CASNGIFVDRGDLSGGYTF.

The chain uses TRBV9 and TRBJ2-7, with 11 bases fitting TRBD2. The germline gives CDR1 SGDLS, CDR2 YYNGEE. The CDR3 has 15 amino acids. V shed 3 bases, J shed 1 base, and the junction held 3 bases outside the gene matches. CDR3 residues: CASSAGLADSYEQYF. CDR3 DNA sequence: TGTGCCAGCAGCGCGGGACTAGCGGATTCCTACGAGCAGTACTTC.

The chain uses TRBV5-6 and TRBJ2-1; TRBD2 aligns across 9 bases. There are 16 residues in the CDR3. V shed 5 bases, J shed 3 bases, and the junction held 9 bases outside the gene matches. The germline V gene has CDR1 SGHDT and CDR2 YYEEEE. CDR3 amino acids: CASSSPGTSFYNEQFF. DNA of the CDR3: TGTGCCAGCAGTTCTCCCGGGACTAGCTTCTACAATGAGCAGTTCTTC.

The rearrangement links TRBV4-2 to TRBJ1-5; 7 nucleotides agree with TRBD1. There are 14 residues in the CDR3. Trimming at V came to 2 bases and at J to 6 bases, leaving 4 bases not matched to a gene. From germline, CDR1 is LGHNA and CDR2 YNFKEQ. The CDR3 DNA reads TGTGCCAGCAGCCAAACAGGGGTAGGTCAGCCCCAGCATTTT. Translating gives CASSQTGVGQPQHF.

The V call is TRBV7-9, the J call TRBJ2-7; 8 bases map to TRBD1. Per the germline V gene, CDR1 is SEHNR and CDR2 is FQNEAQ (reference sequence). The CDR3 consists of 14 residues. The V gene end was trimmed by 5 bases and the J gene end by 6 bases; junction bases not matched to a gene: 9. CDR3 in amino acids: CASSPRTGIGEQYF. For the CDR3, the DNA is TGTGCCAGCAGCCCCCGGACAGGGATCGGCGAGCAGTACTTC.